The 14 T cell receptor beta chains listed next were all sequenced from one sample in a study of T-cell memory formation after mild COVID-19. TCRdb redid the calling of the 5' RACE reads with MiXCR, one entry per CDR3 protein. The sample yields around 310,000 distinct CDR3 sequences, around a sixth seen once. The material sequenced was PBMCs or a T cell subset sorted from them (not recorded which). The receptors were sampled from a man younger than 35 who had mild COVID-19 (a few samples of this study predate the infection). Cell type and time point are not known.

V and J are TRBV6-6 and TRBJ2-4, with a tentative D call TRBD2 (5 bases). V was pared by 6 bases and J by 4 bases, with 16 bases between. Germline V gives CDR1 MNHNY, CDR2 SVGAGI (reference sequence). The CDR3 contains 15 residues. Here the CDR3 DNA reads TGTGCCAGCAGCCCGATCGGAGGCCCAAAAAACATTCAGTACTTC. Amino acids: CASSPIGGPKNIQYF.

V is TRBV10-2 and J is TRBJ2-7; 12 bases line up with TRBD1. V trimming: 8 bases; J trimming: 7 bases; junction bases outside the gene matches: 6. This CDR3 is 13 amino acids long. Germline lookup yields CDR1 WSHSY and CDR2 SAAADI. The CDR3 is CASWDRGRQEQYF. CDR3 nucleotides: TGCGCCAGCTGGGACAGGGGGCGTCAAGAGCAGTACTTC.

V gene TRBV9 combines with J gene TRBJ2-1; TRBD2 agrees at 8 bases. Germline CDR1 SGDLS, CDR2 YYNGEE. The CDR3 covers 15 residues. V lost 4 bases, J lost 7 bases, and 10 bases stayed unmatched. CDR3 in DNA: TGTGCCAGCAGCTCGAGAGGACTAGCAAATAATGAGCAGTTCTTC. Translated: CASSSRGLANNEQFF.

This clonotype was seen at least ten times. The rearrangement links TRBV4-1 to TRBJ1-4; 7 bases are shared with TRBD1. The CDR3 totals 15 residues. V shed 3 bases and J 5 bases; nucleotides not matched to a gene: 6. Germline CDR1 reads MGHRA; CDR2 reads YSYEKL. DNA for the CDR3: TGCGCCAGCAGCCAGTCCGGGACAGTGAATGAAAAACTGTTTTTT. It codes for CASSQSGTVNEKLFF.

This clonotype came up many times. CDR3 sequence (DNA): TGTGCCACCAGCACTGGGAGCGGAGGCCTCACAGATACGCAGTATTTT. Amino acids: CATSTGSGGLTDTQYF. The chain combines TRBV15 with TRBJ2-3; the D gene is possibly TRBD2 (5 bases). CDR1 and CDR2 (germline): LNHNV, YYDKDF (reference sequence). This CDR3 is 16 amino acids long. V shed 4 bases and J shed 2 bases, with 16 bases lying between them.

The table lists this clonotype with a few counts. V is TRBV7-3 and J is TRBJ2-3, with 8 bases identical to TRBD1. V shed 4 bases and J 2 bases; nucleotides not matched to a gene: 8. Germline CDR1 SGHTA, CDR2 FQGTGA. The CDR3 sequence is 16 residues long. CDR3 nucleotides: TGTGCCAGCAGCTCCCCGGGGACAGGCTCCACAGATACGCAGTATTTT. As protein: CASSSPGTGSTDTQYF.

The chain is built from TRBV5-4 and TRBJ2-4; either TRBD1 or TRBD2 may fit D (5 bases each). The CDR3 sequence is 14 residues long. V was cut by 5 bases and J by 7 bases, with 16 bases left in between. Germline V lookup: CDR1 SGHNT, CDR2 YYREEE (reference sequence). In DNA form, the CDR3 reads TGTGCCAGCAGAGCTTTTGGGGACCGGAACATTCAGTACTTC. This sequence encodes CASRAFGDRNIQYF.

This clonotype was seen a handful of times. This CDR3 is CASSYSTGVTYEQYF. CDR3 nucleotides: TGTGCCAGCAGTTACTCGACAGGGGTCACCTACGAGCAGTACTTC. This chain uses TRBV6-5 with TRBJ2-7; TRBD1 agrees at 8 bases. This CDR3 has 15 residues. With V trimmed by 0 bases and J by 2 bases, 3 bases remained unmatched. Germline values: CDR1 MNHEY, CDR2 SVGAGI.

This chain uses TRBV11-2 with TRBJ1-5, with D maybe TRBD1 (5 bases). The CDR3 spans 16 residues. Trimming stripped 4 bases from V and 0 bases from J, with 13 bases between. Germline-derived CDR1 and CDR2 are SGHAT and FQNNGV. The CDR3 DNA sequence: TGTGCCAGCAGCTACGAGACCGGGGGTAGCAATCAGCCCCAGCATTTT. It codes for CASSYETGGSNQPQHF.

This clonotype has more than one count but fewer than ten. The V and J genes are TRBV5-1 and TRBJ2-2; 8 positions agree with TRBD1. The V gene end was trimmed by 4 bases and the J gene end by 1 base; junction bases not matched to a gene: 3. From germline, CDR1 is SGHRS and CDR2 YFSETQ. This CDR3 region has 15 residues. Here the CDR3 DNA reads TGCGCCAGCAGCATAGGACAGGGGAACACCGGGGAGCTGTTTTTT. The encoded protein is CASSIGQGNTGELFF.

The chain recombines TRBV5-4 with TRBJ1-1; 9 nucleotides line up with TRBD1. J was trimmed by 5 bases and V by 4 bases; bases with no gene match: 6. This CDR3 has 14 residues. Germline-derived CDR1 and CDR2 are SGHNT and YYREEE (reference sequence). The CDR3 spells CASSEKTGGTEAFF. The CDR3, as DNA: TGTGCCAGCAGCGAAAAGACAGGGGGAACTGAAGCTTTCTTT.

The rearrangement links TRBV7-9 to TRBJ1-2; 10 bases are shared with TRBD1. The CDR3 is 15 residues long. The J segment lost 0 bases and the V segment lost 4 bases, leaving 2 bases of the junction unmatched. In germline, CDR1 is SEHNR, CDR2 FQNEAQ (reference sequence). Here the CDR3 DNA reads TGTGCCAGCAGCTCCGGACAGGGGGCTAACTATGGCTACACCTTC. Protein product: CASSSGQGANYGYTF.

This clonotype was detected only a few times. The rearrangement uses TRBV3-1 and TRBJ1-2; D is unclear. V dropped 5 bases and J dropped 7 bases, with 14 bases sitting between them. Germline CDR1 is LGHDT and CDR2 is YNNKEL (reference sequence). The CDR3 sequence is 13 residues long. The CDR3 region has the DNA TGTGCCAGCAGCATGACGGTATCGGGTGGCTACACCTTC. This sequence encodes CASSMTVSGGYTF.

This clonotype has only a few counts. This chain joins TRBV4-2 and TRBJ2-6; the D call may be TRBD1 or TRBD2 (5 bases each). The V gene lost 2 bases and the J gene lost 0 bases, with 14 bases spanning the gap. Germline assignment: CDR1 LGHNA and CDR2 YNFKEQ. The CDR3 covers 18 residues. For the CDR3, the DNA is TGTGCCAGCAGCCAACGGGACGGGAAACACTCTGGGGCCAACGTCCTGACTTTC. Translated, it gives CASSQRDGKHSGANVLTF.